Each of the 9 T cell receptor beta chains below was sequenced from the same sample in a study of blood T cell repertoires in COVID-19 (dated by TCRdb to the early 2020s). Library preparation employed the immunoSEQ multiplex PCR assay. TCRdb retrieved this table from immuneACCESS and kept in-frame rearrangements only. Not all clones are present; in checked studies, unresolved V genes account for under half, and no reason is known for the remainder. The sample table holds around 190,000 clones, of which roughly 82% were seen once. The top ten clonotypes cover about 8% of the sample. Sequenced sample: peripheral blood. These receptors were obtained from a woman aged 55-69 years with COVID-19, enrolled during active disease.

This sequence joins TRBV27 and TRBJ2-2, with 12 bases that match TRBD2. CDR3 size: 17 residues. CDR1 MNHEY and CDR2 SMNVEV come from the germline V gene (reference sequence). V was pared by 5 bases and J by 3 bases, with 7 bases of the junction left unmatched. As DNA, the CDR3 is TGTGCCAGCAGTGTCCTAGCGGGAGGGCCGTACACCGGGGAGCTGTTTTTT. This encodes CASSVLAGGPYTGELFF.

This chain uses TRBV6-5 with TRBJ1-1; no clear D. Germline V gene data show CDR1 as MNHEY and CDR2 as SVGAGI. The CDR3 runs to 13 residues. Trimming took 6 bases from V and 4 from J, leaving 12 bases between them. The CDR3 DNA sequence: TGTGCCAGCAGAGCGGATGGGCTCACTGAAGCTTTCTTT. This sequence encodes CASRADGLTEAFF.

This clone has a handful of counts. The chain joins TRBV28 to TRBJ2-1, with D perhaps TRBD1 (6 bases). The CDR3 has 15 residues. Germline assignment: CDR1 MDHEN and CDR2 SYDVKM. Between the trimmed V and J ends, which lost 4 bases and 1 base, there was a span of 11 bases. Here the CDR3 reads CASSSNRVSYNEQFF. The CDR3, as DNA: TGTGCCAGCAGTTCCAACAGGGTGTCCTACAATGAGCAGTTCTTC.

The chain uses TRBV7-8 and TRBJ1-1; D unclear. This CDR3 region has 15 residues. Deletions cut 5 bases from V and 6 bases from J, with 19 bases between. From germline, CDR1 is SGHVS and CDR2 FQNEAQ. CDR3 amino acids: CASSRLAGLLPEAFF. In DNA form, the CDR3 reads TGTGCCAGCAGCCGTCTCGCGGGTCTCCTTCCTGAAGCTTTCTTT.

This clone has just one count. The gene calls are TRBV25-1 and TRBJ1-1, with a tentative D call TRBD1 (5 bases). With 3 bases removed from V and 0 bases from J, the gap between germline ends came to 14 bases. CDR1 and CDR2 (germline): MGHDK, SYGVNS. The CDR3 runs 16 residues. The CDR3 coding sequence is TGTGCCAGCAGTGACCCGATGGGGGGTGTGAACACTGAAGCTTTCTTT. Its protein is CASSDPMGGVNTEAFF. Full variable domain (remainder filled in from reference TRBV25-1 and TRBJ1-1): EADIYQTPRYLVIGTGKKITLECSQTMGHDKMYWYQQDPGMELHLIHYSYGVNSTEKGDLSSESTVSRIRTEHFPLTLESARPSHTSQYLCASSDPMGGVNTEAFFGQGTRLTVV.

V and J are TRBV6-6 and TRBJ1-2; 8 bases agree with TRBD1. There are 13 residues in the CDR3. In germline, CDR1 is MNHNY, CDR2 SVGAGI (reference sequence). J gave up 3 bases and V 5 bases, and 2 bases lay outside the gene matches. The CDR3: CASSTTGDYGYTF. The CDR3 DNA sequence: TGTGCCAGCAGTACGACAGGGGACTATGGCTACACCTTC.

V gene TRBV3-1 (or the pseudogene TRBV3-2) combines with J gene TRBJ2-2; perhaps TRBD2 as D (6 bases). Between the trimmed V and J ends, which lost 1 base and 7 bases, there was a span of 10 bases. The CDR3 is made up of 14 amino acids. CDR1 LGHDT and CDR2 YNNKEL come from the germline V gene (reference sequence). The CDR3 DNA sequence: TGTGCCAGCAGCCAAGTTGTGGGGGGCGGGGAGCTGTTTTTT. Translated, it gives CASSQVVGGGELFF.

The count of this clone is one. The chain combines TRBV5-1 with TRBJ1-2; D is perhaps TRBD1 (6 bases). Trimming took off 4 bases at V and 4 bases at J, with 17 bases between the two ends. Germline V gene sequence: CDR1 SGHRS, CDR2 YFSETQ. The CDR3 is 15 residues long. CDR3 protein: CASSEPDRILYGYTF. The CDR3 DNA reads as TGCGCCAGCAGCGAACCGGACAGAATACTCTATGGCTACACCTTC.

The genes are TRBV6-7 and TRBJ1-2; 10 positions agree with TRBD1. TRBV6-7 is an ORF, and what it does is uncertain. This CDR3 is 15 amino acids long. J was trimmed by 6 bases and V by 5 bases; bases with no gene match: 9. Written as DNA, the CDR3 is TGTGCCAGCAGTCACCTTACCGGGACAGGGGATGGCTACACCTTC. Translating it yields CASSHLTGTGDGYTF.